A selection of T cell receptor beta chains follows, all from one sample in a study of T cell clonotyping in hematopoietic cell transplantation. The method was immunoSEQ multiplex PCR; TCRdb's version includes in-frame clones alone and lacks a portion of them. The table includes about 4,800 clones, around 20% detected once. The specimen comprised PBMCs, sampled 180 days after allogeneic stem cell transplant. The source is a male patient in his late teens or twenties who had an allogeneic stem cell transplant, so the T cells may come from the graft donor. Some clones in this sample may be carry-over from other donors' samples. Both conserved end residues are trimmed from each CDR3. Expanded clones are given a class, and other clones once, few, many or no size at all.

J	length	size	V	CDR3
TRBJ2-5	11	NA	TRBV6-5	ASRRPGGETQY
TRBJ2-2	12	few	TRBV6-4	ASSAAPGTGELF
TRBJ1-5	12	few	TRBV30	AWSVQGRGQPQH
TRBJ1-2	9	few	TRBV6-9	ASVGPYGYT
TRBJ2-3	12	NA	TRBV30	AWYGDRETDTQY
TRBJ2-5	13	NA	TRBV7-9	ASSSERGGQETQY
TRBJ1-5	12	few	TRBV30	AWSVSWPSQPQH
TRBJ1-1	11	NA	TRBV30	AWSATVNTEAF
TRBJ2-5	12	few	TRBV4-1	ASSPRWGGETQY
TRBJ2-1	11	few	TRBV2	ASSEAGYNEQF
TRBJ2-2	13	NA	TRBV28	ASSGDRVNTGELF
TRBJ2-7	11	NA	TRBV27	ASSPPGGDEQY
TRBJ1-1	9	few	TRBV30	AWRSGLSAF
TRBJ1-1	15	NA	TRBV14	ASSPEVLVGANTEAF
TRBJ1-3	11	NA	TRBV30	AWDGISGNTIY
TRBJ1-2	12	few	TRBV6-5	ASSNSWGAYGYT
TRBJ2-7	12	few	TRBV9	ASSPSTGEYEQY
TRBJ2-7	11	NA	TRBV5-6	ASSAQGSYEQY
TRBJ2-7	11	few	TRBV29-1	SVDLAGTYEQY
TRBJ2-7	11	few	TRBV5-1	ASRLVAGDEQY
TRBJ2-7	10	few	TRBV25-1	ASKEEPYEQY
TRBJ1-1	8	NA	TRBV30	AWSQQTAF
TRBJ1-2	13	NA	TRBV9	ASSLRPQPSYGYT
TRBJ1-2	11	NA	TRBV6-5	ASSANPNYGYT
TRBJ1-1	10	NA	TRBV30	AWGQANTEAF
TRBJ1-5	11	NA	TRBV30	AVQTGGNAPQH
TRBJ2-7	11	NA	TRBV30	AWSPGLSYEQY
TRBJ1-2	9	few	TRBV30	ATTSREGYT
TRBJ2-5	13	NA	TRBV29-1	SVEWDRGPWETQY
TRBJ1-2	10	NA	TRBV29-1	SVPQGLRGYT
TRBJ2-5	12	few	TRBV7-2	ASSLRGGPETQY
TRBJ1-2	13	few	TRBV4-1	ASSQDLGGSRGYT
TRBJ1-2	10	few	TRBV30	AWRQGRGGYT
TRBJ1-5	11	few	TRBV30	AWDRERNQPQH
TRBJ1-5	11	few	TRBV29-1	SVVSSSNQPQH
TRBJ1-1	11	NA	TRBV30	AWSVLRGGEAF
TRBJ2-2	11	NA	TRBV30	AWSGVNTGELF
TRBJ1-2	16	few	TRBV9	ASSVYGTDPKFNYGYT
TRBJ2-1	10	few	TRBV27	ASSLGGREQF
TRBJ2-5	13	NA	TRBV5-4	ASSFRTDFQETQY
TRBJ1-3	16	few	TRBV9	ASSKTVSPRRTGNTIY